In its sample, the clone carrying this T cell receptor (beta chain) was seen many times. The target antigen is unknown. The sample originates from a study of identical twins. Points from the study as a whole: Beta out-of-frame twin sharing showed a weaker excess.

Template switching added a universal primer site, and cDNA bore unique molecular identifiers. TCRdb re-called the 5' RACE reads with MiXCR, one entry per CDR3 protein. The table records approximately 890,000 distinct CDR3 sequences, 9% to 15% of them present only once. This CDR3 is 17 amino acids long. In germline, CDR1 is SQVTM, CDR2 ANQGSEA. Trimming cost V 6 bases and J 8 bases; bases outside gene matches: 20. This same sample was also part of a study on yellow fever vaccine responses in identical twins.

The chain recombines TRBV29-1 with TRBJ2-1, with 9 positions matching TRBD2. What was sequenced was PBMCs. This sequence was found in a woman between 18 and 29 years old in good health. CDR3: CSVRQEWLAGPSYEQFF. As DNA, the CDR3 is TGCAGCGTAAGACAGGAGTGGCTAGCGGGGCCTTCATATGAGCAGTTCTTC.